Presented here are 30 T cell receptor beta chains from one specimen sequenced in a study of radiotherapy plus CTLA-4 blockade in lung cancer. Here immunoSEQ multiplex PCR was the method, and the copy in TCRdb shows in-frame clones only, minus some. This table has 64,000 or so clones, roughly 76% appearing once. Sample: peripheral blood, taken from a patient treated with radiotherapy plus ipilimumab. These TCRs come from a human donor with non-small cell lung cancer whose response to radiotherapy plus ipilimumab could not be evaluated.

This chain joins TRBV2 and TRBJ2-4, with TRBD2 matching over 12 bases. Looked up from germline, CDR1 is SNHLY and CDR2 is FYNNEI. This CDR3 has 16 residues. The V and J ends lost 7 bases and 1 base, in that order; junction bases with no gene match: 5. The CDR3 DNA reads TGTGCCAGCACCCTAGCGGGAGGGAGCGCCAAAAACATTCAGTACTTC. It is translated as CASTLAGGSAKNIQYF.

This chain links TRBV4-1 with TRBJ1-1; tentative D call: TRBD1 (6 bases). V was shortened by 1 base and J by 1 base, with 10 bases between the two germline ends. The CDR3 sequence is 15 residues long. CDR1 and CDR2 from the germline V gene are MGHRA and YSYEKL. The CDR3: CASSQGRGRNTEAFF. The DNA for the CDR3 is TGCGCCAGCAGCCAAGGCAGGGGCCGGAACACTGAAGCTTTCTTT.

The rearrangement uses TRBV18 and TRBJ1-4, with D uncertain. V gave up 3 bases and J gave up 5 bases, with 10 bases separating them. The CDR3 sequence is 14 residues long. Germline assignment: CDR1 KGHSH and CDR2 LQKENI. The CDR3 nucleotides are TGTGCCAGCTCACCGGGGAGTTCCAATGAAAAACTGTTTTTT. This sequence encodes CASSPGSSNEKLFF.

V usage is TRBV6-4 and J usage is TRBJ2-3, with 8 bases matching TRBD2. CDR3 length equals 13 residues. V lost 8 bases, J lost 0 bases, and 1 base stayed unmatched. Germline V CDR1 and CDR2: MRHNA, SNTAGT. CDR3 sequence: CASSGGSTDTQYF. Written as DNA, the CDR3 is TGTGCCAGCTCGGGGGGGAGCACAGATACGCAGTATTTT.

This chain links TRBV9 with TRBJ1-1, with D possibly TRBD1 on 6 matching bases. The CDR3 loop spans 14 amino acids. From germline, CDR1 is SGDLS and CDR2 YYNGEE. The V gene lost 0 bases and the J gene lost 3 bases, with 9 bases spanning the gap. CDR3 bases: TGTGCCAGCAGCGTAGATGAGGGGGACACTGAAGCTTTCTTT. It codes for CASSVDEGDTEAFF.

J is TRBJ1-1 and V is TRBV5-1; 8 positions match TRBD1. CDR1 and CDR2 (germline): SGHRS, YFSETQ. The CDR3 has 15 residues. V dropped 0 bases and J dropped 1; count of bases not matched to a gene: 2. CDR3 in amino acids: CASSLETGANTEAFF. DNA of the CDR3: TGCGCCAGCAGCTTGGAGACAGGGGCGAACACTGAAGCTTTCTTT.

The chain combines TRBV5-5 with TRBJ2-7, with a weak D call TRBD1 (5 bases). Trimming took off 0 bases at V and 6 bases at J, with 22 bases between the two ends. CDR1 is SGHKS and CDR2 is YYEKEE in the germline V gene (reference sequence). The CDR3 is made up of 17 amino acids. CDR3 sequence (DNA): TGTGCCAGCAGCTTGGGAAGGGGCGGCTTAAAGACGGGCGAGCAGTACTTC. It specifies CASSLGRGGLKTGEQYF.

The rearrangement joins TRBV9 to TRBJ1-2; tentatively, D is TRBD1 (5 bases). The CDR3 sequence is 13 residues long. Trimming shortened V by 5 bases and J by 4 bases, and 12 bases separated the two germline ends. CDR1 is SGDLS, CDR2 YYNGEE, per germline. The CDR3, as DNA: TGTGCCAGCAGGGGCGGGGGGACCTATGGCTACACCTTC. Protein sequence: CASRGGGTYGYTF.

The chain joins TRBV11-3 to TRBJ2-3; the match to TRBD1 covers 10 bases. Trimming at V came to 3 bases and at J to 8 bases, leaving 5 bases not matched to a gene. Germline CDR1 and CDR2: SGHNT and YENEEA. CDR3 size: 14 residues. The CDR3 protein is CASSFDRGLGTQYF. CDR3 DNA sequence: TGTGCCAGCAGCTTTGACAGGGGGCTGGGTACGCAGTATTTT.

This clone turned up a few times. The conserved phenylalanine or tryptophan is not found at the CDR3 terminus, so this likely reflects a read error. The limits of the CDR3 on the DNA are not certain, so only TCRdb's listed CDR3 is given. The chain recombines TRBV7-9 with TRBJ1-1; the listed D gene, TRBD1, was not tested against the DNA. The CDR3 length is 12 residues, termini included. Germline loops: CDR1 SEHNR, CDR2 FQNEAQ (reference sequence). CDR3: CASSSYRGPPLI.

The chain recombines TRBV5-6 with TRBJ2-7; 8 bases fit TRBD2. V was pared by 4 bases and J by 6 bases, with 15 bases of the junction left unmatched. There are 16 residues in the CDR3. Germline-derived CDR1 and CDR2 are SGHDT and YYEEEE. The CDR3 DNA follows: TGTGCCAGCAGCCCTGGTGGGACTAGTGTCGTTGGCGAGCAGTACTTC. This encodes CASSPGGTSVVGEQYF.

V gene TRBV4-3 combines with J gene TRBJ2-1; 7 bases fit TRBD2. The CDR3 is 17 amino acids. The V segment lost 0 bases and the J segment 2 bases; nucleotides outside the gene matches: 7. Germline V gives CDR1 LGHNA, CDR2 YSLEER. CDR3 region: CASSQDPPSGAYNEQFF. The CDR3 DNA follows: TGCGCCAGCAGCCAAGATCCCCCGAGCGGGGCCTACAATGAGCAGTTCTTC.

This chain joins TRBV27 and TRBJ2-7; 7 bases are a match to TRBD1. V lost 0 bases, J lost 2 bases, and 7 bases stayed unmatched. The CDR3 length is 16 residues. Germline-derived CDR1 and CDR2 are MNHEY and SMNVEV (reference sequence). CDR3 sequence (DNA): TGTGCCAGCAGTTTATCCAGGGGGTACTTAACCTACGAGCAGTACTTC. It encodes CASSLSRGYLTYEQYF.

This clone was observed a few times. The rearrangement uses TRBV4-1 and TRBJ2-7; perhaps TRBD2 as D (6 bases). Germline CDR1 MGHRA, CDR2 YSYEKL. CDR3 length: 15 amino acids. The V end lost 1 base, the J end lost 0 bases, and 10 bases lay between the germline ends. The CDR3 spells CASSQGGVTSYEQYF. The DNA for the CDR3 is TGCGCCAGCAGCCAAGGGGGGGTGACCTCCTACGAGCAGTACTTC.

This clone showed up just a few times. This CDR3 reads CASSLYQGLIGYTF. CDR3 DNA sequence: TGTGCCAGCAGTTTATATCAGGGGTTGATTGGCTACACCTTC. The chain recombines TRBV28 with TRBJ1-2; a possible D gene is TRBD1 (6 bases). V gave up 1 base and J gave up 7 bases, with 13 bases separating them. Germline CDR1 reads MDHEN; CDR2 reads SYDVKM. The CDR3 totals 14 residues.

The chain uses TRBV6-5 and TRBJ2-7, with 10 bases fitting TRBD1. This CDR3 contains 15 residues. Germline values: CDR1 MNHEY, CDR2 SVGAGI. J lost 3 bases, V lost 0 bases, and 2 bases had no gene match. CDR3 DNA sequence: TGTGCCAGCAGTTACTCGACAGGGGGCAACTACGAGCAGTACTTC. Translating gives CASSYSTGGNYEQYF.

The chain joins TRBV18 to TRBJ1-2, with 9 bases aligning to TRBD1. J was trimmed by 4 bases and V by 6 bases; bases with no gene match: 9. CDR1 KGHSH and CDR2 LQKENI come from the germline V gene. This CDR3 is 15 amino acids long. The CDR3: CASSPADRGSYGYTF. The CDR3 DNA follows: TGTGCCAGCTCCCCCGCGGACAGGGGATCCTATGGCTACACCTTC.

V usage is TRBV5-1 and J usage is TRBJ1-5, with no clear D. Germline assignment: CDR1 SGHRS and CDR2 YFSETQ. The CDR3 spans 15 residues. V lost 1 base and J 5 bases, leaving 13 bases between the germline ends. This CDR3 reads CASSLSGILDQPQHF. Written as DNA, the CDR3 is TGCGCCAGCAGCTTGTCGGGTATTCTCGATCAGCCCCAGCATTTT. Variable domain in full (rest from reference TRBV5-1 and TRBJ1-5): KAGVTQTPRYLIKTRGQQVTLSCSPISGHRSVSWYQQTPGQGLQFLFEYFSETQRNKGNFPGRFSGRQFSNSRSEMNVSTLELGDSALYLCASSLSGILDQPQHFGDGTRLSIL.

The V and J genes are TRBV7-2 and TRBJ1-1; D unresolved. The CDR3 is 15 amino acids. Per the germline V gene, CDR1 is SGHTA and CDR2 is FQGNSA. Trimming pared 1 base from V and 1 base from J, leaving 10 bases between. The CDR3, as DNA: TGTGCCAGCAGCTTAGAAGGGCGGGGGAACACTGAAGCTTTCTTT. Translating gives CASSLEGRGNTEAFF.

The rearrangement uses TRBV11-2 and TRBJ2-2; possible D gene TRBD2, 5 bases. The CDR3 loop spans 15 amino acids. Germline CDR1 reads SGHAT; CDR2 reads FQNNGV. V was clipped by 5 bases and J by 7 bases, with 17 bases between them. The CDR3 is CASSLSGGSFGELFF. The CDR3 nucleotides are TGTGCCAGCAGCCTCTCTGGAGGCTCATTCGGGGAGCTGTTTTTT. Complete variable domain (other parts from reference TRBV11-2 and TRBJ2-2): EAGVAQSPRYKIIEKRQSVAFWCNPISGHATLYWYQQILGQGPKLLIQFQNNGVVDDSQLPKDRFSAERLKGVDSTLKIQPAKLEDSAVYLCASSLSGGSFGELFFGEGSRLTVL.

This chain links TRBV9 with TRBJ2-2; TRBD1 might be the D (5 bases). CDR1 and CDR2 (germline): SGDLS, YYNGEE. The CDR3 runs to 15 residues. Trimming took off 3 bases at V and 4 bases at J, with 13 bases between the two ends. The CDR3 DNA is TGTGCCAGCAGCGCCAAGACAGACGTCACCGGGGAGCTGTTTTTT. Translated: CASSAKTDVTGELFF.

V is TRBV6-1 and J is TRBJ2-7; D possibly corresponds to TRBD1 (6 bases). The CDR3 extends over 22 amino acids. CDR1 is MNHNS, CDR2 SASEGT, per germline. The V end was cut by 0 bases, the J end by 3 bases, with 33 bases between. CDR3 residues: CASSEAIGGWVRPSEPNYEQYF. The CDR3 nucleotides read TGTGCCAGCAGTGAAGCGATAGGGGGTTGGGTGCGTCCGTCGGAACCGAACTACGAGCAGTACTTC.

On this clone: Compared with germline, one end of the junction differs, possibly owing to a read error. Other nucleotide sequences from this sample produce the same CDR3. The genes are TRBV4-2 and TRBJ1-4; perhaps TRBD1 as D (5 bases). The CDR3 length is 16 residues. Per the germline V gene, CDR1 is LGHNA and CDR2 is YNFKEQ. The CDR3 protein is CASSQDIGGRGEKLFF. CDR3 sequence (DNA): TGTGCCAGTAGCCAAGATATCGGGGGTCGCGGTGAAAAACTGTTTTTT.

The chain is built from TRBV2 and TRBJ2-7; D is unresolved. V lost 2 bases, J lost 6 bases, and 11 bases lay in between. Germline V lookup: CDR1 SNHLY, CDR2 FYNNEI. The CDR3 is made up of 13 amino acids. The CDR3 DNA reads TGTGCCAGCAGTGAAACAAGGAGTACCGAGCAGTACTTC. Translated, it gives CASSETRSTEQYF. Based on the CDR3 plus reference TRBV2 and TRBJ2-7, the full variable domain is EPEVTQTPSHQVTQMGQEVILRCVPISNHLYFYWYRQILGQKVEFLVSFYNNEISEKSEIFDDQFSVERPDGSNFTLKIRSTKLEDSAMYFCASSETRSTEQYFGPGTRLTVT.

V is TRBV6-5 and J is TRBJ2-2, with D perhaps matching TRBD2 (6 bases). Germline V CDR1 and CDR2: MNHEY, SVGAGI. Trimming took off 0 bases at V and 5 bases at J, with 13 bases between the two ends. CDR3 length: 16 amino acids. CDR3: CASSYSAEGRTGELFF. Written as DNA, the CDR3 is TGTGCCAGCAGTTACTCGGCGGAGGGGAGAACCGGGGAGCTGTTTTTT.

Here the CDR3 reads CASSEFRETQYF. The CDR3 bases are TGTGCCAGCAGTGAATTTCGCGAGACGCAGTATTTT. V gene TRBV6-1 combines with J gene TRBJ2-3, with D unresolved. V was shortened by 2 bases and J by 9 bases, with 9 bases between the two germline ends. This CDR3 comprises 12 residues. Germline CDR1 MNHNS, CDR2 SASEGT.

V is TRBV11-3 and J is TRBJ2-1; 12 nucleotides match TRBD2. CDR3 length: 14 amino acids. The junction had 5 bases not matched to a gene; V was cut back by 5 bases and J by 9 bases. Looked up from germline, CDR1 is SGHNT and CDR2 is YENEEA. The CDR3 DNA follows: TGTGCCAGCAGCGTGACTAGCGGGAGTTTTGAGCAGTTCTTC. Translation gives CASSVTSGSFEQFF.

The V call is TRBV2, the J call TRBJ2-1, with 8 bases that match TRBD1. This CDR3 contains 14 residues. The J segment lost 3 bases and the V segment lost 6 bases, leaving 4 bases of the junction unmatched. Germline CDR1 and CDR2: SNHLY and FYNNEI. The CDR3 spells CASSRQGSYNEQFF. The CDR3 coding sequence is TGTGCCAGCAGCCGACAGGGGAGCTACAATGAGCAGTTCTTC.

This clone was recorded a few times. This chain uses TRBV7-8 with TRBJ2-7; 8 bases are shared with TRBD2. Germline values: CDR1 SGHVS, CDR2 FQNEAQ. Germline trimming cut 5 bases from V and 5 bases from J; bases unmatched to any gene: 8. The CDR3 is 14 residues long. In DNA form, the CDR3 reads TGTGCCAGCAGCCCCAGAGTGCGGGGGGACGAGCAGTACTTC. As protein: CASSPRVRGDEQYF.

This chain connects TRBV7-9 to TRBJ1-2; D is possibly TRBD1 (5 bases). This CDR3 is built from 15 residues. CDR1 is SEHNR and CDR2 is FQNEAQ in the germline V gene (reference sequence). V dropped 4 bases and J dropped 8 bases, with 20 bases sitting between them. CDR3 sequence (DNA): TGTGCCAGCAGCTCCCGCCTCGGGGGGGTAGAGGGCTACACCTTC. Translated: CASSSRLGGVEGYTF.